The T cell receptor beta chain under discussion was sequenced for a study of shared clonotypes between healthy human individuals. Turning to this clone: Other nucleotide sequences in the sample specify the same CDR3.

The CDR3 spans 12 residues. The germline V gene has CDR1 ENHRY and CDR2 SYGVKD. V lost 6 bases and J 4 bases, leaving 7 bases between the germline ends. Sequencing used immunoSEQ multiplex PCR; TCRdb keeps in-frame clones, though not all of them. Of about 2.4 million clones listed, more than 80% are singletons. The chain links TRBV10-3 to TRBJ1-3; D is unclear. The sequenced sample was naive CD4+ T cells sorted from blood. Subset: CD45RA+ positively selected. The TCR sequence derives from a man between 18 and 29 years old in good health. The CDR3 bases are TGTGCCATCAGATCCTCCGGAAACACCATATATTTT. Translated, it gives CAIRSSGNTIYF.